This TCR beta chain was found in a study of shared T cell receptors in the human thymus. CDR1 LNHNV and CDR2 YYDKDF come from the germline V gene (reference sequence). The V and J ends lost 3 bases and 5 bases respectively, with 28 bases between them. The CDR3 loop spans 19 amino acids. Assay: immunoSEQ multiplex PCR; the TCRdb copy retains only in-frame clones and omits some. The sample yields 72,000 or so clones, roughly 96% seen once. The TCR originated in a human donor. Sequencing was carried out using thymocytes. This sequence joins TRBV15 and TRBJ2-5; either TRBD1 or TRBD2 may fit D (5 bases each). This CDR3 is CATSSRTAPGPTKWETQYF. CDR3 sequence (DNA): TGTGCCACCAGCAGTCGTACTGCCCCGGGACCCACCAAGTGGGAGACCCAGTACTTC.